This entry lists 27 T cell receptor beta chains sequenced from one sample in a study of blood T cell repertoires in COVID-19 (dated by TCRdb to about 2020). Library preparation was by the immunoSEQ multiplex PCR assay. The immuneACCESS repertoire file appears here via TCRdb, limited to in-frame rearrangements. These files lack a portion of the clones; in checked studies, under half of the deficit traces to unresolved V genes, and the cause of the others is not known. The sample yields roughly 160,000 clones; approximately 83% were counted once. The ten largest clones represent 13% of the sample. Sequenced material: PBMCs or T cells enriched from blood (not recorded which). The receptor set was obtained from a woman aged 60-75 years who had recovered from COVID-19.

This chain connects TRBV3-1 (or the pseudogene TRBV3-2) to TRBJ2-2, with 12 nucleotides matching TRBD2. From germline, CDR1 is LGHDT and CDR2 YNNKEL (reference sequence). Trimming cost V 4 bases and J 2 bases; bases outside gene matches: 2. The CDR3 is 16 amino acids. The CDR3 DNA follows: TGTGCCAGCAGCCGACTAGCGGGAGTAAACACCGGGGAGCTGTTTTTT. This encodes CASSRLAGVNTGELFF.

The rearrangement links TRBV19 to TRBJ1-2, with 7 bases lining up with TRBD1. The CDR3 totals 15 residues. Losses at the gene ends were 6 bases for V and 0 bases for J; bases not matched to a gene: 7. Germline CDR1 reads LNHDA; CDR2 reads SQIVND (reference sequence). CDR3 sequence reads: CASREGARANYGYTF. CDR3 in DNA: TGTGCCAGTAGGGAGGGGGCAAGAGCTAACTATGGCTACACCTTC.

The CDR3 is CASSEEYKAFF. The CDR3 DNA sequence: TGTGCCAGCAGTGAAGAATATAAAGCTTTCTTT. This chain connects TRBV6-1 to TRBJ1-1; D gene ambiguous. The CDR3 consists of 11 residues. The germline gives CDR1 MNHNS, CDR2 SASEGT. With 1 base removed from V and 9 bases from J, the gap between germline ends came to 6 bases.

The V and J genes are TRBV19 and TRBJ1-1; a possible D gene is TRBD1 (6 bases). Germline V gives CDR1 LNHDA, CDR2 SQIVND (reference sequence). Between the trimmed V and J ends, which lost 4 bases and 11 bases, there was a span of 14 bases. CDR3 length: 12 amino acids. The CDR3 DNA reads TGTGCCAGTAGTAGTATACAGGGAAGGGCTTTCTTT. It specifies CASSSIQGRAFF.

This chain connects TRBV5-1 to TRBJ1-1; 9 nucleotides line up with TRBD1. Germline CDR1 is SGHRS and CDR2 is YFSETQ. With V trimmed by 0 bases and J by 8 bases, 5 bases remained unmatched. The CDR3 runs to 14 residues. This CDR3 is CASSLGDRVEEAFF. CDR3 nucleotide sequence: TGCGCCAGCAGCTTGGGGGACAGGGTTGAGGAAGCTTTCTTT.

The chain combines TRBV3-1 (or the pseudogene TRBV3-2) with TRBJ1-1; TRBD1 matches 8 bases. This CDR3 is built from 11 residues. Per germline, CDR1 LGHDT and CDR2 YNNKEL (reference sequence). V lost 4 bases, J lost 10 bases, and 2 bases stayed unmatched. As DNA, the CDR3 is TGTGCCAGCAGCCTGACAGGGGCAGCTTTCTTT. Its translation is CASSLTGAAFF.

This chain connects TRBV5-1 to TRBJ1-3; 9 bases are shared with TRBD1. The CDR3 has 17 amino acids. The trim removed 0 bases at V and 2 bases at J, leaving 6 bases unmatched. Germline values: CDR1 SGHRS, CDR2 YFSETQ. The CDR3 region is CASSLEGTGRAGNTIYF. The CDR3 nucleotides are TGCGCCAGCAGCTTGGAAGGGACAGGGAGGGCTGGAAACACCATATATTTT.

This clone occurred once. CDR3 sequence reads: CASSFTSGSTSTDTQYF. CDR3 coding DNA: TGTGCCAGCAGTTTTACTAGCGGGAGCACTAGCACAGATACGCAGTATTTT. This sequence joins TRBV27 and TRBJ2-3; 11 bases are a match to TRBD2. Germline V gene data show CDR1 as MNHEY and CDR2 as SMNVEV (reference sequence). This CDR3 is built from 17 residues. Germline trimming cut 3 bases from V and 0 bases from J; bases unmatched to any gene: 5.

The chain couples TRBV4-1 to TRBJ2-2, with 7 bases matching TRBD1. J gave up 6 bases and V 6 bases, and 10 bases lay outside the gene matches. The germline CDR1 and CDR2 sequences are MGHRA and YSYEKL. CDR3 length: 15 residues. CDR3 in amino acids: CASRLGTVPSGELFF. CDR3 nucleotide sequence: TGCGCCAGCAGGTTAGGGACAGTCCCATCCGGGGAGCTGTTTTTT.

The chain recombines TRBV11-3 with TRBJ2-2, with TRBD2 matching over 7 bases. The CDR3 spans 14 residues. Trimming at V came to 2 bases and at J to 3 bases, leaving 0 bases not matched to a gene. Per the germline V gene, CDR1 is SGHNT and CDR2 is YENEEA. In DNA, the CDR3 is TGTGCCAGCAGCTTACGGGGGGACACCGGGGAGCTGTTTTTT. It translates to CASSLRGDTGELFF.

In this sample, this clone turned up once. This rearrangement joins TRBV7-2 to TRBJ1-3, with a tentative D call TRBD1 (6 bases). Looked up from germline, CDR1 is SGHTA and CDR2 is FQGNSA. The CDR3 extends over 15 amino acids. Trimming stripped 6 bases from V and 0 bases from J, with 12 bases between. Written as DNA, the CDR3 is TGTGCCAGCAGTCAGGACAGCCGCTCTGGAAACACCATATATTTT. Its translation: CASSQDSRSGNTIYF.

J is TRBJ2-1 and V is TRBV11-3; 7 bases map to TRBD2. V was pared by 2 bases and J by 0 bases, with 1 base of the junction left unmatched. This CDR3 is built from 15 residues. CDR1 is SGHNT and CDR2 is YENEEA in the germline V gene. CDR3 DNA: TGTGCCAGCAGCTTACTAGCGGTCTCCTACAATGAGCAGTTCTTC. Its translation is CASSLLAVSYNEQFF.

The V gene is TRBV19, the J gene TRBJ1-1, with 7 nucleotides matching TRBD1. This CDR3 is built from 15 residues. The germline V gene has CDR1 LNHDA and CDR2 SQIVND (reference sequence). V shed 5 bases, J shed 1 base, and the junction held 7 bases outside the gene matches. The chain's CDR3 is CASSPGDSPNTEAFF. The DNA of the CDR3 is TGTGCCAGTAGTCCAGGGGACAGCCCGAACACTGAAGCTTTCTTT.

The rearrangement joins TRBV5-4 to TRBJ1-2; weak D call: TRBD1 (6 bases). The V gene lost 2 bases and the J gene lost 3 bases, with 17 bases spanning the gap. CDR3 length equals 16 residues. Germline-derived CDR1 and CDR2 are SGHNT and YYREEE (reference sequence). The CDR3 sequence is CASSFDRRGTYYGYTF. The CDR3 DNA reads as TGTGCCAGCAGCTTTGATCGGAGAGGGACATACTATGGCTACACCTTC.

The chain employs TRBV28 and TRBJ2-7; D is uncertain. Deletions cut 6 bases from V and 4 bases from J, with 10 bases between. Germline CDR1 is MDHEN and CDR2 is SYDVKM. This CDR3 has 12 residues. The CDR3: CASSPPVYEQYF. CDR3 nucleotides: TGTGCCAGCAGCCCCCCAGTATACGAGCAGTACTTC.

The V call is TRBV18, the J call TRBJ2-1; TRBD2 agrees at 7 bases. The CDR3 totals 17 residues. Germline V CDR1 and CDR2: KGHSH, LQKENI. The junction had 11 bases not matched to a gene; V was cut back by 2 bases and J by 4 bases. CDR3 DNA: TGTGCCAGCTCACCAAATTCTGGGCTAGCGGCTTACAATGAGCAGTTCTTC. The encoded protein is CASSPNSGLAAYNEQFF.

J is TRBJ1-3 and V is TRBV7-8; possibly TRBD1 for D (6 bases). CDR1 and CDR2 from the germline V gene are SGHVS and FQNEAQ. V lost 1 base to trimming and J lost 2 bases, with 9 bases between them. This CDR3 has 15 amino acids. CDR3 in DNA: TGTGCCAGCAGCTTAGTGGCAGGGGCTGGAAACACCATATATTTT. Translating it yields CASSLVAGAGNTIYF.

The gene calls are TRBV5-1 and TRBJ1-2, with a weak D call TRBD1 (5 bases). The V and J ends lost 4 bases and 5 bases respectively, with 9 bases between them. This CDR3 region has 12 residues. From germline, CDR1 is SGHRS and CDR2 YFSETQ. DNA of the CDR3: TGCGCCAGCAGCGAAGACAGTTATGGCTACACCTTC. Translation: CASSEDSYGYTF.

V gene TRBV5-1 combines with J gene TRBJ2-1; D unclear. V lost 1 base to trimming and J lost 6 bases, with 8 bases between them. Germline-derived CDR1 and CDR2 are SGHRS and YFSETQ. The CDR3 loop spans 13 amino acids. This CDR3 is CASSLLQSNEQFF. For the CDR3, the DNA is TGCGCCAGCAGCTTGTTGCAGTCCAATGAGCAGTTCTTC.

This clone was counted between two and nine times. The chain recombines TRBV19 with TRBJ1-1; D gene unclear. Germline values: CDR1 LNHDA, CDR2 SQIVND (reference sequence). Trimming shortened V by 1 base and J by 5 bases, and 14 bases separated the two germline ends. This CDR3 spans 15 amino acids. CDR3 loop: CASSIGSGFLTEAFF. The CDR3 coding sequence is TGTGCCAGTAGTATAGGATCGGGGTTTCTGACTGAAGCTTTCTTT.

V is TRBV7-3 and J is TRBJ2-5; D might be TRBD1 (6 bases). V lost 2 bases to trimming and J lost 4 bases, with 14 bases between them. The germline gives CDR1 SGHTA, CDR2 FQGTGA. This CDR3 comprises 15 residues. CDR3 bases: TGTGCCAGCAGCTTAGGGGGCCCCGAAGGAGAGACCCAGTACTTC. It yields the protein CASSLGGPEGETQYF.

The J gene is TRBJ2-1, the V gene TRBV20-1; a weak D match, TRBD1 (6 bases). The length of the CDR3 is 11 residues. Trimming pared 8 bases from V and 8 bases from J, leaving 13 bases between. Per the germline V gene, CDR1 is DFQATT and CDR2 is SNEGSKA (reference sequence). The CDR3 DNA reads TGCAGTCCAACACAGGGCGATGAGCAGTTCTTC. Protein: CSPTQGDEQFF.

The V call is TRBV7-3, the J call TRBJ2-7, with TRBD1 as a possible D gene (6 bases). V was pared by 5 bases and J by 4 bases, with 12 bases between. Germline CDR1 and CDR2: SGHTA and FQGTGA. This CDR3 is built from 13 residues. The CDR3 loop is CASSRTDSYEQYF. Written as DNA, the CDR3 is TGTGCCAGCAGCCGGACAGACTCGTACGAGCAGTACTTC. Drawing the rest from reference TRBV7-3 and TRBJ2-7, the complete variable domain is GAGVSQTPSNKVTEKGKYVELRCDPISGHTALYWYRQSLGQGPEFLIYFQGTGAADDSGLPNDRFFAVRPEGSVSTLKIQRTERGDSAVYLCASSRTDSYEQYFGPGTRLTVT.

The chain has TRBV27 and TRBJ2-1; TRBD1 is a possible D gene (6 bases). V lost 2 bases, J lost 5 bases, and 13 bases lay in between. Germline V gene sequence: CDR1 MNHEY, CDR2 SMNVEV (reference sequence). CDR3 length: 15 residues. The CDR3 sequence is CASSLKGQIHNEQFF. As DNA, the CDR3 is TGTGCCAGCAGTTTAAAAGGACAGATTCACAATGAGCAGTTCTTC.

This sequence joins TRBV28 and TRBJ2-7, with 9 bases that match TRBD1. The CDR3 sequence is 14 residues long. V dropped 6 bases and J dropped 4; count of bases not matched to a gene: 7. Per germline, CDR1 MDHEN and CDR2 SYDVKM. The CDR3 sequence: CASSRPGTGYEQYF. The CDR3 nucleotides are TGTGCCAGCAGCCGTCCCGGGACAGGGTACGAGCAGTACTTC.

This chain links TRBV3-1 (or the pseudogene TRBV3-2) with TRBJ2-1; 8 nucleotides line up with TRBD2. This CDR3 spans 15 amino acids. Per the germline V gene, CDR1 is LGHDT and CDR2 is YNNKEL (reference sequence). Trimming at V came to 2 bases and at J to 2 bases, leaving 2 bases not matched to a gene. CDR3 region: CASSQRRGAYNEQFF. The DNA of the CDR3 is TGTGCCAGCAGCCAACGGCGGGGGGCCTACAATGAGCAGTTCTTC.

In regard to this clone: Other DNA sequences of this sample code for an identical CDR3. The chain recombines TRBV5-1 with TRBJ2-7, with D maybe TRBD1 (5 bases). Germline V gene sequence: CDR1 SGHRS, CDR2 YFSETQ. The CDR3 is 12 residues long. The V and J ends lost 4 bases and 3 bases respectively, with 8 bases between them. Here the CDR3 reads CASSPDSYEQYF. CDR3 in DNA: TGCGCCAGCAGCCCCGACAGCTACGAGCAGTACTTC.